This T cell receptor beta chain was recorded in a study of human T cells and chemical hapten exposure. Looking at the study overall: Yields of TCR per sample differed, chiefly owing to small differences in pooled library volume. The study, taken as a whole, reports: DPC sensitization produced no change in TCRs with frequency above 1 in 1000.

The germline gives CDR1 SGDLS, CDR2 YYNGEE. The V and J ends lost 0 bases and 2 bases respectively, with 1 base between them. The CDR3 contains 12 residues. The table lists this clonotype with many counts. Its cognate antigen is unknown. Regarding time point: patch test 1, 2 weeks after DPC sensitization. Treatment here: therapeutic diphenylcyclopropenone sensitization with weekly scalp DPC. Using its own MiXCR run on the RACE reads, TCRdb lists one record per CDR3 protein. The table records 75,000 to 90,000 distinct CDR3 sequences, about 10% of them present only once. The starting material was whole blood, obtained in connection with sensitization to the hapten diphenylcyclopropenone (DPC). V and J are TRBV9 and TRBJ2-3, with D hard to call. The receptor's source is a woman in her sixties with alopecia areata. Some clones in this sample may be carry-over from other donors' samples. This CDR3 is CASSVDTDTQYF. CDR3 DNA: TGTGCCAGCAGCGTAGACACAGATACGCAGTATTTT.